The next 17 T cell receptor beta chains were all read from a single sample in a study of blood T cell repertoires in COVID-19. Assay used: immunoSEQ multiplex PCR; TCRdb lists only in-frame clones, some missing. The data contain some 70,000 clones, approximately 89% of them seen just once; the ten biggest clones take up roughly 2.3%. The specimen sequenced was peripheral blood. The receptors stem from a human donor in a cohort sampled during active COVID-19.

The CDR3 is CASSSGTRETQYF. In DNA form, the CDR3 reads TGTGCCAGCAGCTCCGGGACACGGGAGACCCAGTACTTC. V usage is TRBV7-9 and J usage is TRBJ2-5, with a weak D call TRBD1 (6 bases). Germline assignment: CDR1 SEHNR and CDR2 FQNEAQ (reference sequence). The length of the CDR3 is 13 residues. With 4 bases removed from V and 5 bases from J, the gap between germline ends came to 11 bases. Combining the CDR3 with reference TRBV7-9 and TRBJ2-5 gives the whole variable domain DTGVSQNPRHKITKRGQNVTFRCDPISEHNRLYWYRQTLGQGPEFLTYFQNEAQLEKSRLLSDRFSAERPKGSFSTLEIQRTEQGDSAMYLCASSSGTRETQYFGPGTRLLVL.

This chain joins TRBV6-5 and TRBJ2-7; possibly TRBD2 for D (5 bases). CDR1 is MNHEY, CDR2 SVGAGI, per germline. The CDR3 loop spans 14 amino acids. Trimming left V 7 bases short and J 0 bases short, with 13 bases between. The CDR3 sequence: CASTRERASYEQYF. The DNA of the CDR3 is TGTGCCAGCACGAGGGAAAGGGCCTCCTACGAGCAGTACTTC.

V gene TRBV27 combines with J gene TRBJ2-3, with D maybe TRBD1 (6 bases). Trimming removed 7 bases at V and 1 base at J, with 15 bases between. The CDR3 has 15 amino acids. Germline V gene data show CDR1 as MNHEY and CDR2 as SMNVEV (reference sequence). In DNA form, the CDR3 reads TGTGCCAGCACTTGGACCCCAGGGGGCACAGATACGCAGTATTTT. It translates to CASTWTPGGTDTQYF.

This clone was seen only once. The V call is TRBV18, the J call TRBJ2-7; 9 nucleotides match TRBD1. The germline gives CDR1 KGHSH, CDR2 LQKENI. The V gene end was trimmed by 5 bases and the J gene end by 8 bases; junction bases not matched to a gene: 16. The CDR3 runs to 16 residues. This CDR3 reads CASSTYPGQGPTKQYF. CDR3 coding DNA: TGTGCCAGCTCAACATATCCGGGACAGGGACCTACGAAGCAGTACTTC.

This clone showed up just a few times. In nucleotides, the CDR3 is TGTGCCAGCAGCTTCAGGGAACCCACCGGGGAGCTGTTTTTT. Translation: CASSFREPTGELFF. The chain is built from TRBV5-6 and TRBJ2-2, with D maybe TRBD1 (5 bases). This CDR3 has 14 amino acids. From germline, CDR1 is SGHDT and CDR2 YYEEEE. The V and J ends lost 2 bases and 4 bases respectively, with 9 bases between them.

The chain joins TRBV18 to TRBJ2-4, with D possibly being TRBD1 (5 bases). Trimming removed 0 bases from V and 5 bases from J, with 14 bases in between. CDR1 is KGHSH and CDR2 is LQKENI in the germline V gene. The CDR3 sequence is 16 residues long. The CDR3 is CASSPPQGGLQNIQYF. CDR3 DNA sequence: TGTGCCAGCTCACCACCCCAGGGTGGGTTGCAAAACATTCAGTACTTC.

The genes are TRBV28 and TRBJ1-6; 7 bases map to TRBD1. CDR1 is MDHEN and CDR2 is SYDVKM in the germline V gene. The V and J ends lost 5 bases and 10 bases, in that order; junction bases with no gene match: 5. The CDR3 is made up of 13 amino acids. The CDR3 DNA reads as TGTGCCAGCAGTGGGGGACAGATATCACCCCTCCACTTT. Encoded protein: CASSGGQISPLHF.

The chain joins TRBV9 to TRBJ1-3, with D unclear. This CDR3 has 14 residues. Per germline, CDR1 SGDLS and CDR2 YYNGEE. V lost 2 bases and J 4 bases, leaving 10 bases between the germline ends. CDR3: CASSVLPSGNTIYF. DNA for the CDR3: TGTGCCAGCAGCGTCCTCCCAAGCGGAAACACCATATATTTT.

The chain joins TRBV24-1 to TRBJ2-1, with 9 bases matching TRBD2. This CDR3 has 16 residues. V gave up 6 bases and J gave up 6 bases; unmatched junction bases: 11. Germline V gives CDR1 KGHDR, CDR2 SFDVKD. Here the CDR3 reads CATSSALMTSGNEQFF. CDR3 DNA sequence: TGTGCCACCAGTTCCGCCCTCATGACTAGCGGCAATGAGCAGTTCTTC.

This chain connects TRBV7-2 to TRBJ2-3; D gene unclear. The CDR3 spans 12 residues. Germline assignment: CDR1 SGHTA and CDR2 FQGNSA. Trimming stripped 2 bases from V and 8 bases from J, with 8 bases between. CDR3 protein: CASSLIGSTQYF. In DNA, the CDR3 is TGTGCCAGCAGCTTAATCGGGTCTACGCAGTATTTT.

The rearrangement links TRBV7-2 to TRBJ2-7; possibly TRBD2 for D (5 bases). This CDR3 has 14 residues. V shed 2 bases and J shed 0 bases, with 8 bases lying between them. Germline values: CDR1 SGHTA, CDR2 FQGNSA. In nucleotides, the CDR3 is TGTGCCAGCAGCTTATTTGGGAGCTCCTACGAGCAGTACTTC. This sequence encodes CASSLFGSSYEQYF. Looking up the rest from reference TRBV7-2 and TRBJ2-7 gives the full variable domain: GAGVSQSPSNKVTEKGKDVELRCDPISGHTALYWYRQSLGQGLEFLIYFQGNSAPDKSGLPSDRFSAERTGGSVSTLTIQRTQQEDSAVYLCASSLFGSSYEQYFGPGTRLTVT.

The gene calls are TRBV18 and TRBJ1-1, with 7 bases matching TRBD1. The CDR3 length is 14 residues. CDR1 and CDR2 from the germline V gene are KGHSH and LQKENI. V shed 4 bases, J shed 2 bases, and the junction held 4 bases outside the gene matches. DNA of the CDR3: TGTGCCAGCTCACTGGGACAGCTTAACACTGAAGCTTTCTTT. Translation: CASSLGQLNTEAFF.

This clone was seen many times. The gene calls are TRBV2 and TRBJ2-2; a possible D gene is TRBD1 (5 bases). V lost 0 bases and J lost 4, with 15 bases in between. This CDR3 region has 17 residues. The germline CDR1 and CDR2 sequences are SNHLY and FYNNEI. DNA of the CDR3: TGTGCCAGCAGTGAAGCGCTTAATGCAGGGATCACCGGGGAGCTGTTTTTT. Protein product: CASSEALNAGITGELFF.

The CDR3 DNA sequence: TGCGCCAGCAGCTTAGGGCTCAATCCGGAGGGGGAAAAACTGTTTTTT. It specifies CASSLGLNPEGEKLFF. The V and J genes are TRBV5-1 and TRBJ1-4; D possibly corresponds to TRBD1 (5 bases). Trimming took off 2 bases at V and 8 bases at J, with 19 bases between the two ends. Per germline, CDR1 SGHRS and CDR2 YFSETQ. CDR3 length: 16 residues.

The chain is built from TRBV10-1 and TRBJ2-7; tentatively, D is TRBD2 (6 bases). With 4 bases removed from V and 2 bases from J, the gap between germline ends came to 9 bases. Germline V gene data show CDR1 as WNHNN and CDR2 as SYGVQD (reference sequence). The CDR3 sequence is 13 residues long. The CDR3 reads CASSAGVPYEQYF. CDR3 nucleotide sequence: TGCGCCAGCAGTGCGGGAGTACCCTACGAGCAGTACTTC.

The V gene is TRBV11-2, the J gene TRBJ2-6; TRBD1 matches at 7 bases. Germline values: CDR1 SGHAT, CDR2 FQNNGV. V was pared by 6 bases and J by 2 bases, with 7 bases of the junction left unmatched. The CDR3 has 16 amino acids. Here the CDR3 reads CASSLIRGPGANVLTF. The DNA for the CDR3 is TGTGCCAGCAGTTTGATTAGGGGGCCTGGGGCCAACGTCCTGACTTTC.

The chain has TRBV18 and TRBJ1-6; TRBD1 matches at 7 bases. This CDR3 region has 16 residues. V was clipped by 3 bases and J by 6 bases; unmatched bases: 8. The germline gives CDR1 KGHSH, CDR2 LQKENI. The CDR3 spells CASSPDMGDSNSPLHF. CDR3 bases: TGTGCCAGCTCACCTGATATGGGGGACAGTAATTCACCCCTCCACTTT.